This is a list of T cell receptor beta chains from one sample in a study of T cell responses to AZD1222 COVID-19 vaccine. Method: immunoSEQ multiplex PCR; TCRdb's copy keeps in-frame clones and lacks some. Of around 170,000 clones listed, approximately 91% are singletons. The sample was peripheral blood, taken on day 0 of AZD1222 vaccination. These receptor sequences come from an adult in good health. Both conserved end residues are part of each CDR3. The D gene is left open where the match is weak. Size values are once, few and many counts, or a class for expanded clones, and some rows have none.

TRBD1	TRBV5-8	NA	TRBJ1-2	CASSFLGTGGNYGYTF	TGTGCCAGCAGCTTTTTGGGGACAGGGGGCAACTATGGCTACACCTTC
TRBD2	TRBV9	NA	TRBJ2-3	CASSPLGLAGVKSTDTQYF	TGTGCCAGCAGCCCCCTGGGGCTAGCGGGGGTTAAAAGCACAGATACGCAGTATTTT
NA	TRBV27	NA	TRBJ2-4	CASSLKGLAGPQNIQYF	TGTGCCAGCAGTTTAAAGGGGCTAGCTGGGCCCCAAAACATTCAGTACTTC
TRBD1	TRBV13	NA	TRBJ1-4	CASSSPGQGSNEKLFF	TGTGCCAGCAGCTCCCCCGGACAGGGCTCTAATGAAAAACTGTTTTTT
NA	TRBV9	once	TRBJ2-7	CASSAGGPGEQYF	TGTGCCAGCAGCGCAGGGGGGCCGGGGGAGCAGTACTTC
TRBD1	TRBV5-1	NA	TRBJ2-7	CASSSGTGVIPEQYF	TGCGCCAGCAGCTCGGGGACAGGGGTAATTCCCGAGCAGTACTTC
NA	TRBV6-2/TRBV6-3	NA	TRBJ1-5	CASSYNPGGRNQPQHF	TGTGCCAGCAGTTATAACCCCGGCGGACGCAATCAGCCCCAGCATTTT
TRBD1	TRBV6-5	NA	TRBJ1-1	CASRRDRGMNTEAFF	TGTGCCAGCAGACGGGACAGGGGGATGAACACTGAAGCTTTCTTT
NA	TRBV28	NA	TRBJ1-1	CASTHRETTEAFF	TGTGCCAGCACGCACAGGGAAACCACTGAAGCTTTCTTT
NA	TRBV5-1	NA	TRBJ1-4	CASSASRQANEKLFF	TGCGCCAGCAGCGCATCGAGACAGGCTAATGAAAAACTGTTTTTT
TRBD2	TRBV11-2	few	TRBJ2-3	CASSSTSGLATDTQYF	TGTGCCAGCAGCAGCACTAGCGGATTGGCTACAGATACGCAGTATTTT
NA	TRBV12-3/TRBV12-4	NA	TRBJ1-5	CASSSDSNQPQHF	TGTGCCAGCAGTTCGGACAGTAATCAGCCCCAGCATTTT
NA	TRBV27	once	TRBJ1-6	CASRANREQSPLHF	TGTGCCAGCAGGGCGAACAGGGAGCAATCACCCCTCCACTTT
NA	TRBV18	NA	TRBJ1-5	CASSPLRTAPYSNQPQHF	TGTGCCAGCTCACCACTGCGGACAGCCCCCTATAGCAATCAGCCCCAGCATTTT
TRBD1	TRBV27	many	TRBJ1-2	CASSQGQWNYGYTF	TGTGCCAGCAGTCAGGGACAGTGGAACTATGGCTACACCTTC
NA	TRBV4-1	NA	TRBJ1-1	CASSQTPTETNTEAFF	TGCGCCAGCAGCCAAACCCCGACGGAGACGAACACTGAAGCTTTCTTT
TRBD1	TRBV7-9	NA	TRBJ1-4	CASSLFGDSEKLFF	TGTGCCAGCAGCTTATTCGGGGACAGCGAAAAACTGTTTTTT
NA	TRBV3-1/TRBV3-2	NA	TRBJ2-3	CASEVRGAVTDTQYF	TGTGCCAGCGAGGTCCGGGGGGCGGTCACAGATACGCAGTATTTT
TRBD2	TRBV29-1	NA	TRBJ2-7	CSVGGGPPSYEQYF	TGCAGCGTTGGGGGGGGACCCCCCTCCTACGAGCAGTACTTC
NA	TRBV5-1	once	TRBJ1-1	CASSLEAGVNTEAFF	TGCGCCAGCAGCTTGGAAGCAGGGGTGAACACTGAAGCTTTCTTT
NA	TRBV27	NA	TRBJ2-7	CASSPSGTASSYEQYF	TGTGCCAGCAGTCCCTCCGGGACGGCCAGCTCCTACGAGCAGTACTTC
TRBD1	TRBV24-1	NA	TRBJ1-6	CATSDLFQDRARDSPLHF	TGTGCCACCAGTGATTTGTTCCAGGACAGGGCACGGGATTCACCCCTCCACTTT
NA	TRBV19	NA	TRBJ1-5	CASSIGARGPYNQPQHF	TGTGCCAGTAGTATAGGAGCCCGGGGCCCCTATAATCAGCCCCAGCATTTT
NA	TRBV27	NA	TRBJ1-2	CASSLYRDDGYTF	TGTGCCAGCAGTTTATACCGGGACGATGGCTACACCTTC
TRBD2	TRBV2	NA	TRBJ2-5	CASSEYLAEETQYF	TGTGCCAGCAGTGAATATCTAGCGGAAGAGACCCAGTACTTC
NA	TRBV19	NA	TRBJ1-1	CASSIDGLFTEAFF	TGTGCCAGTAGTATCGACGGTCTCTTCACTGAAGCTTTCTTT
NA	TRBV4-3	NA	TRBJ1-2	CASSQDLEDGYTF	TGCGCCAGCAGCCAAGACCTCGAAGATGGCTACACCTTC
NA	TRBV13	once	TRBJ2-7	CASRRTEDEQYF	TGTGCCAGCAGACGGACAGAGGACGAGCAGTACTTC
NA	TRBV5-1	NA	TRBJ1-3	CASSLEPSSGNTIYF	TGCGCCAGCAGCTTGGAGCCTTCGTCCGGAAACACCATATATTTT
NA	TRBV5-8	NA	TRBJ1-1	CASSYQLGNEAFF	TGTGCCAGCAGCTACCAGTTAGGGAATGAAGCTTTCTTT
NA	TRBV5-6	NA	TRBJ2-3	CASSLASGDTQYF	TGTGCCAGCAGCTTGGCGTCAGGCGATACGCAGTATTTT
TRBD1	TRBV7-9	few	TRBJ2-7	CASSSRDRESYEQYF	TGTGCCAGCAGCTCCCGGGACAGGGAGTCCTACGAGCAGTACTTC
NA	TRBV6-1	NA	TRBJ1-1	CASSERRNTEAFF	TGTGCCAGCAGTGAACGGAGGAACACTGAAGCTTTCTTT
NA	TRBV6-5	NA	TRBJ2-7	CASSYGTNVLYEQYF	TGTGCCAGCAGTTACGGGACAAATGTTCTCTACGAGCAGTACTTC
TRBD1	TRBV29-1	NA	TRBJ2-7	CSVRGQFGYEQYF	TGCAGCGTCAGGGGACAGTTTGGATACGAGCAGTACTTC
NA	TRBV14	NA	TRBJ1-3	CASSPLSGNTIYF	TGTGCCAGCAGCCCCCTCTCTGGAAACACCATATATTTT
NA	TRBV19	NA	TRBJ2-1	CASSFLRDNEQFF	TGTGCCAGTAGTTTCCTCAGAGACAATGAGCAGTTCTTC
NA	TRBV9	NA	TRBJ2-5	CASSGVSRAPGETQYF	TGTGCCAGCAGCGGCGTATCTAGAGCCCCCGGGGAGACCCAGTACTTC
NA	TRBV4-1	once	TRBJ1-5	CASSQEPTFQAVSNQPQHF	TGCGCCAGCAGCCAAGAGCCTACTTTCCAGGCAGTAAGCAATCAGCCCCAGCATTTT
NA	TRBV24-1	NA	TRBJ1-1	CATSKQGNTEAFF	TGTGCCACCAGTAAACAGGGGAACACTGAAGCTTTCTTT
TRBD2	TRBV4-1	NA	TRBJ2-2	CASSQDPGLAGVGELFF	TGCGCCAGCAGCCAAGATCCCGGACTAGCGGGAGTGGGGGAGCTGTTTTTT
NA	TRBV27	NA	TRBJ1-4	CASSLWGATNEKLFF	TGTGCCAGCAGTTTATGGGGTGCAACTAATGAAAAACTGTTTTTT
NA	TRBV2	once	TRBJ1-3	CASSEPGISGNTIYF	TGTGCCAGCAGTGAACCAGGAATCTCTGGAAACACCATATATTTT
NA	TRBV5-1	NA	TRBJ2-5	CASSSGEYETQYF	TGCGCCAGCAGCTCCGGAGAATACGAGACCCAGTACTTC
TRBD1	TRBV19	NA	TRBJ1-1	CASSIRQGAITEAFF	TGTGCCAGTAGTATTCGTCAGGGGGCTATCACTGAAGCTTTCTTT
NA	TRBV5-6	NA	TRBJ1-2	CASSLRSFYGYTF	TGTGCCAGCAGCTTGCGATCATTCTATGGCTACACCTTC
NA	TRBV7-2	once	TRBJ2-2	CASSLSGQNTGELFF	TGTGCCAGCAGCTTATCTGGACAAAACACCGGGGAGCTGTTTTTT
NA	TRBV5-1	NA	TRBJ2-7	CASESDSYEQYF	TGCGCCAGCGAAAGTGACAGTTACGAGCAGTACTTC
NA	TRBV28	NA	TRBJ1-2	CASSFTGYGYTF	TGTGCCAGCAGTTTTACAGGCTATGGCTACACCTTC
NA	TRBV19	NA	TRBJ1-4	CASSPRDVKLFF	TGTGCCAGTAGCCCACGGGACGTAAAACTGTTTTTT
NA	TRBV6-6	NA	TRBJ1-4	CASSLGREGLVGEKLFF	TGTGCCAGCAGTCTTGGTCGGGAAGGCCTCGTCGGGGAAAAACTGTTTTTT
NA	TRBV20-1	NA	TRBJ1-1	CSASWTVNTEAFF	TGCAGTGCTAGTTGGACAGTGAACACTGAAGCTTTCTTT
TRBD2	TRBV11-2	NA	TRBJ2-5	CASSPRLAGAEETQYF	TGTGCCAGCAGTCCCAGACTAGCGGGGGCCGAGGAGACCCAGTACTTC
NA	TRBV28	NA	TRBJ2-7	CASSPSTRAHEQYF	TGTGCCAGCAGCCCGAGTACGAGGGCCCACGAGCAGTACTTC
TRBD2	TRBV6-1	once	TRBJ2-2	CASSEGRARTGELFF	TGTGCCAGCAGTGAGGGGAGGGCCCGGACGGGGGAGCTGTTTTTT
NA	TRBV15	once	TRBJ2-1	CATSRDTSLGEQFF	TGTGCCACCAGCAGAGATACTAGTTTGGGTGAGCAGTTCTTC
TRBD2	TRBV7-9	NA	TRBJ2-7	CASSLAVEAGEQYF	TGTGCCAGCAGCTTAGCGGTAGAAGCGGGGGAGCAGTACTTC
NA	TRBV5-4	NA	TRBJ1-6	CASSFWSYNSPLHF	TGTGCCAGCAGCTTCTGGTCCTATAATTCACCCCTCCACTTT
TRBD1	TRBV6-5	NA	TRBJ2-1	CASKQGFSNEQFF	TGTGCCAGCAAACAGGGGTTCTCCAATGAGCAGTTCTTC
NA	TRBV19	NA	TRBJ1-4	CASSIRRGEKLFF	TGTGCCAGTAGTATAAGGAGGGGTGAAAAACTGTTTTTT